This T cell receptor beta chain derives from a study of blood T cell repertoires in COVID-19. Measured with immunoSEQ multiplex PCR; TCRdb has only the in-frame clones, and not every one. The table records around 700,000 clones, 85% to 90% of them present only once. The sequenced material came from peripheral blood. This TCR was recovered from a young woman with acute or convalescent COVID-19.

The CDR3 DNA follows: TGTGCCAGCAGTTACCAGACCTCAGCGGATACGCAGTATTTT. Translation gives CASSYQTSADTQYF. V is TRBV6-5 and J is TRBJ2-3; D is undetermined. Germline values: CDR1 MNHEY, CDR2 SVGAGI. This CDR3 contains 14 residues. Trimming removed 2 bases from V and 6 bases from J, with 12 bases in between.